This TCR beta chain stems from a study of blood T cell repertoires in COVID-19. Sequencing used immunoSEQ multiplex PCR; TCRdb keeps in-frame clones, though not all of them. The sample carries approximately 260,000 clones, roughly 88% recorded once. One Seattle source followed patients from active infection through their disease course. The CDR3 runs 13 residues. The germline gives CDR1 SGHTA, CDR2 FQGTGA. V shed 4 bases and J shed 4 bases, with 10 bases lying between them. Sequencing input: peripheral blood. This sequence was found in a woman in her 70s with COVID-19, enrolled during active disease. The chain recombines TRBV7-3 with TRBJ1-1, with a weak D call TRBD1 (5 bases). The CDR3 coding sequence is TGTGCCAGCAGCTCTGCTCAGGGCACTGAAGCTTTCTTT. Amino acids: CASSSAQGTEAFF.